This record looks at one TCR beta chain sequence and its context. Combining a sample-barcoded 5' primer with a J-beta primer mix, a second PCR ran for about 7 to 11 cycles. From the 5' RACE reads, TCRdb called clonotypes with MiXCR, one entry per CDR3 protein. The repertoire holds hundreds of thousands of distinct CDR3 sequences, about 62% seen once, with approximately 30% in the top ten. This CDR3 has 15 amino acids. V dropped 0 bases and J dropped 3 bases, with 12 bases sitting between them. CDR1 LGHNA and CDR2 YSLEER come from the germline V gene. The source of the sample is a study of blood T cells in healthy people across ages. About the research overall: Roughly one uniquely barcoded beta molecule per two T cells was captured.

The sample comprised blood. The receptor comes from a man aged 30 to 45 in good health. The genes are TRBV4-3 and TRBJ2-7; D may be TRBD1 (5 bases). As DNA, the CDR3 is TGCGCCAGCAGCCAAGATAGGTGGGGCATCTACGAGCAGTACTTC. This codes for CASSQDRWGIYEQYF.